Presented here are 9 T cell receptor beta chains from one specimen sequenced in a study of long-term antiretroviral therapy in people with HIV. Sequencing relied on immunoSEQ assay v3.0, run at survey level. Generated by immunoSEQ multiplex PCR, the TCRdb table keeps only in-frame clones and is missing some. This table has approximately 32,000 clones, 75% to 85% appearing once. Source: unsorted PBMCs, taken 0.3 years after starting antiretroviral therapy. All receptors come from a man younger than 30 with HIV.

The genes are TRBV4-1 and TRBJ1-4; D is unresolved. The V end lost 0 bases, the J end lost 5 bases, and 10 bases lay between the germline ends. This CDR3 is built from 15 residues. Germline CDR1 is MGHRA and CDR2 is YSYEKL. CDR3 coding DNA: TGCGCCAGCAGCCAAGATTTGAGTAGGAATGAAAAACTGTTTTTT. Protein sequence: CASSQDLSRNEKLFF.

The genes are TRBV5-4 and TRBJ1-2; TRBD1 agrees at 7 bases. Germline CDR1 and CDR2: SGHNT and YYREEE (reference sequence). The CDR3 spans 13 residues. The trim removed 3 bases at V and 7 bases at J, leaving 6 bases unmatched. The CDR3 nucleotides are TGTGCCAGCAGCTACAGGGGAGGGGTTGGCTACACCTTC. This codes for CASSYRGGVGYTF.

This clone occurred once. The CDR3 region is CASSREGNTEAFF. Written as DNA, the CDR3 is TGTGCCAGCAGTAGGGAGGGGAACACTGAAGCTTTCTTT. The chain carries TRBV2 and TRBJ1-1; no definite D call. This CDR3 is 13 amino acids long. CDR1 and CDR2 from the germline V gene are SNHLY and FYNNEI. Deletions cut 5 bases from V and 1 base from J, with 8 bases between.

The rearrangement uses TRBV7-9 and TRBJ2-5, with D unresolved. The V and J ends lost 4 bases and 2 bases respectively, with 8 bases between them. The germline V gene has CDR1 SEHNR and CDR2 FQNEAQ (reference sequence). This CDR3 spans 13 amino acids. Written as DNA, the CDR3 is TGTGCCAGCAGCTCAAGGGATCAAGAGACCCAGTACTTC. Translation: CASSSRDQETQYF. Filled out from reference TRBV7-9 and TRBJ2-5, the complete variable domain reads DTGVSQNPRHKITKRGQNVTFRCDPISEHNRLYWYRQTLGQGPEFLTYFQNEAQLEKSRLLSDRFSAERPKGSFSTLEIQRTEQGDSAMYLCASSSRDQETQYFGPGTRLLVL.

The chain couples TRBV28 to TRBJ2-7; 7 bases align to TRBD2. Germline CDR1 and CDR2: MDHEN and SYDVKM. V lost 6 bases to trimming and J lost 2 bases; unmatched junction nucleotides: 7. CDR3 length: 14 residues. In DNA form, the CDR3 reads TGTGCCAGCAGCTCCCCCGGGACTACCTACGAGCAGTACTTC. This translates into CASSSPGTTYEQYF.

V is TRBV27 and J is TRBJ2-1; D may be TRBD1 (6 bases). With 4 bases removed from V and 1 base from J, the gap between germline ends came to 17 bases. This CDR3 spans 17 amino acids. Germline V gene sequence: CDR1 MNHEY, CDR2 SMNVEV (reference sequence). CDR3 in DNA: TGTGCCAGCAGTTGGGCCAGAGGACAGACTTCCTACAATGAGCAGTTCTTC. Translation gives CASSWARGQTSYNEQFF.

The V gene is TRBV27, the J gene TRBJ2-3; possibly TRBD1 or TRBD2 for D (5 bases each). This CDR3 contains 15 residues. Germline V gives CDR1 MNHEY, CDR2 SMNVEV (reference sequence). V shed 2 bases and J shed 2 bases, with 11 bases lying between them. CDR3 nucleotides: TGTGCCAGCAGTTTAGGGGCTAGCATCACAGATACGCAGTATTTT. Protein sequence: CASSLGASITDTQYF.

The chain combines TRBV4-1 with TRBJ2-3; 8 nucleotides agree with TRBD2. Germline CDR1 is MGHRA and CDR2 is YSYEKL. The CDR3 has 19 residues. The trim removed 1 base at V and 5 bases at J, leaving 17 bases unmatched. CDR3: CASSQVRVQRGTTLDTQYF. The CDR3 nucleotides are TGCGCCAGCAGCCAAGTGCGTGTTCAGCGGGGGACCACCTTAGATACGCAGTATTTT.

This chain links TRBV4-3 with TRBJ1-5, with D tentatively TRBD1 (5 bases). Trimming took off 4 bases at V and 4 bases at J, with 20 bases between the two ends. The length of the CDR3 is 17 residues. The V gene's germline CDR1 is LGHNA and CDR2 YSLEER. In nucleotides, the CDR3 is TGCGCCAGCAGCCGCCGGGTGGGGGAGTTTGAGAATCAGCCCCAGCATTTT. Its protein is CASSRRVGEFENQPQHF.